What follows is one T cell receptor beta chain and its context. Terminally differentiated effector memory CD45RA+ cells were excluded by CCR7 positive selection of CD45RO-negative cells. Study donors comprised healthy, HIV-negative adults devoid of recent acute infection or vaccination. This sample was taken from a study of shared clonotypes between healthy human individuals. Turning to the study itself: There were three CD4 naive, three CD4 memory, two CD8 naive and one CD8 memory plates per donor.

Clones were sequenced by immunoSEQ multiplex PCR, and TCRdb holds only the in-frame ones, with some missing. Of some 800,000 clones detected, almost 95% appear once; the ten largest clones hold less than 25%. Looked up from germline, CDR1 is MNHEY and CDR2 is SMNVEV (reference sequence). V shed 6 bases and J 7 bases; nucleotides not matched to a gene: 15. This CDR3 has 16 amino acids. This TCR derives from a man in his thirties or forties in good health. The sequenced material came from naive CD8+ T cells sorted from blood. The chain joins TRBV27 to TRBJ2-1; 7 bases align to TRBD2. The CDR3 nucleotides read TGTGCCAGCAGCCCTGGGGGTTTTCCGGGGGGAAATGAGCAGTTCTTC. It specifies CASSPGGFPGGNEQFF.